The sequence of this T cell receptor (beta chain) was determined in a study of shared clonotypes between healthy human individuals. General study findings and limits: Blood was the only sampled material, and tissue repertoires likely differ.

J lost 8 bases, V lost 5 bases, and 9 bases had no gene match. The germline V gene has CDR1 SEHNR and CDR2 FQNEAQ (reference sequence). CDR3 length: 16 amino acids. Points on this clone: Its cognate antigen is unknown.

Sequencing was performed with immunoSEQ multiplex PCR; in TCRdb, only in-frame clones are kept and a portion is missing. The sample carries 2 million or so clones, approximately 95% recorded once. The sequenced sample was naive CD4+ T cells sorted from blood. Noted subset: CD45RA+ positively selected. This sequence joins TRBV7-9 and TRBJ1-6, with TRBD1 matching over 10 bases. The TCR comes from a man aged 18 to 29 in good health. The CDR3 bases are TGTGCCAGCAGCCTTGACCCGGGACAGGGGTATTCACCCCTCCACTTT. Translating gives CASSLDPGQGYSPLHF.